The 24 T cell receptor beta chains below were found in one sample sequenced in a study of beta chain features in type 1 diabetes. Sequenced material consisted of expressed TCRB transcripts (all of the isolated RNA was reverse transcribed). Clones were read by immunoSEQ multiplex PCR, and TCRdb kept only the in-frame ones, dropping some. The repertoire holds roughly 130,000 clones, with 7% to 10% as singletons. Sequencing input: central memory CD4+ T cells from blood. The receptors derive from a man aged 18 to 30 in good health.

The gene calls are TRBV5-1 and TRBJ2-7; 12 nucleotides line up with TRBD2. The CDR3 loop spans 14 amino acids. With V trimmed by 5 bases and J by 6 bases, 6 bases remained unmatched. Germline V lookup: CDR1 SGHRS, CDR2 YFSETQ. The CDR3 protein is CASRRLAGVSEQYF. CDR3 DNA: TGCGCCAGCAGGCGACTAGCGGGGGTTAGCGAGCAGTACTTC.

V and J are TRBV9 and TRBJ2-7; D is possibly TRBD2 (5 bases). Trimming took off 3 bases at V and 3 bases at J, with 16 bases between the two ends. CDR3 length: 15 amino acids. CDR1 SGDLS and CDR2 YYNGEE come from the germline V gene. The CDR3, as DNA: TGTGCCAGCAGCGCAGGACTGGGAGTCGGCTACGAGCAGTACTTC. Protein sequence: CASSAGLGVGYEQYF.

The rearrangement links TRBV27 to TRBJ1-3, with D perhaps matching TRBD1 (6 bases). CDR1 and CDR2 from the germline V gene are MNHEY and SMNVEV (reference sequence). The CDR3 length is 13 residues. Trimming took 8 bases from V and 4 from J, leaving 12 bases between them. CDR3 region: CASRAGDGNTIYF. The CDR3 DNA is TGTGCCAGCCGCGCAGGGGACGGAAACACCATATATTTT.

This clone occurred a few times. V is TRBV7-2 and J is TRBJ2-1; a weak D match, TRBD1 (5 bases). Germline V lookup: CDR1 SGHTA, CDR2 FQGNSA. The CDR3 runs 15 residues. The V end was cut by 0 bases, the J end by 2 bases, with 8 bases between. The CDR3 protein is CASSLAGAAYNEQFF. CDR3 bases: TGTGCCAGCAGCTTAGCTGGGGCAGCCTACAATGAGCAGTTCTTC.

The rearrangement joins TRBV7-2 to TRBJ1-2; the match to TRBD1 covers 9 bases. V was pared by 5 bases and J by 4 bases, with 2 bases of the junction left unmatched. Germline CDR1 SGHTA, CDR2 FQGNSA. The CDR3 length is 13 residues. In nucleotides, the CDR3 is TGTGCCAGCAGCCGGGGACAGGGCTATGGCTACACCTTC. This translates into CASSRGQGYGYTF.

The chain links TRBV5-4 to TRBJ1-3; D gene unclear. CDR3 length equals 13 residues. Germline V gives CDR1 SGHNT, CDR2 YYREEE (reference sequence). Trimming took off 4 bases at V and 3 bases at J, with 8 bases between the two ends. In nucleotides, the CDR3 is TGTGCCAGCAGCGCTAGTGATGGAAACACCATATATTTT. This encodes CASSASDGNTIYF.

A few counts support this clone. Other DNA sequences in the same sample also yield this CDR3. V usage is TRBV6-6 and J usage is TRBJ2-3; D gene unclear. Per the germline V gene, CDR1 is MNHNY and CDR2 is SVGAGI (reference sequence). This CDR3 spans 12 amino acids. Trimming pared 4 bases from V and 3 bases from J, leaving 5 bases between. The CDR3 loop is CASSSPTDTQYF. CDR3 DNA: TGTGCCAGCAGTTCCCCAACAGATACGCAGTATTTT.

The table lists this clone with a few counts. V is TRBV4-3 and J is TRBJ2-1, with 8 positions matching TRBD1. The germline gives CDR1 LGHNA, CDR2 YSLEER. Trimming removed 1 base from V and 2 bases from J; junction bases left unmatched: 4. The CDR3 is 16 amino acids. The CDR3 coding sequence is TGCGCCAGCAGCCAAGGTAACAGGGGGGCCTACAATGAGCAGTTCTTC. Protein: CASSQGNRGAYNEQFF.

The genes are TRBV30 and TRBJ2-6; TRBD1 matches at 8 bases. This CDR3 contains 16 residues. The trim removed 3 bases at V and 4 bases at J, leaving 8 bases unmatched. Per germline, CDR1 GTSNPN and CDR2 SVGIG (reference sequence). The CDR3 DNA follows: TGTGCCTGGAGGTTCCAGGGGGCGCGAGGGGCCAACGTCCTGACTTTC. It codes for CAWRFQGARGANVLTF. The full variable domain, completed using reference TRBV30 and TRBJ2-6, is SQTIHQWPATLVQPVGSPLSLECTVEGTSNPNLYWYRQAAGRGLQLLFYSVGIGQISSEVPQNLSASRPQDRQFILSSKKLLLSDSGFYLCAWRFQGARGANVLTFGAGSRLTVL.

In this sample, this clone turned up a few times. The genes are TRBV7-6 and TRBJ2-3, with TRBD2 identical over 7 bases. V shed 2 bases and J 0 bases; nucleotides not matched to a gene: 2. In germline, CDR1 is SGHVS, CDR2 FNYEAQ. The CDR3 has 15 amino acids. For the CDR3, the DNA is TGTGCCAGCAGCTTAACAGCGGGAAGCACAGATACGCAGTATTTT. As protein: CASSLTAGSTDTQYF.

This clone was counted between two and nine times. The V call is TRBV6-5, the J call TRBJ2-1; D uncertain. Trimming took off 7 bases at V and 5 bases at J, with 12 bases between the two ends. Germline CDR1 MNHEY, CDR2 SVGAGI. The CDR3 loop spans 13 amino acids. CDR3 nucleotides: TGTGCCAGCAATCTTTGGCAGGACAATGAGCAGTTCTTC. This translates into CASNLWQDNEQFF.

The chain uses TRBV14 and TRBJ2-1; a possible D gene is TRBD2 (5 bases). The CDR3 has 14 residues. CDR1 and CDR2 (germline): SGHDN, FVKESK. Trimming pared 4 bases from V and 4 bases from J, leaving 11 bases between. DNA of the CDR3: TGTGCCAGCAGCCTCGCGACTATTTACAATGAGCAGTTCTTC. Amino acids: CASSLATIYNEQFF.

This clone was seen more than once but under ten times. This chain links TRBV7-9 with TRBJ1-4, with D perhaps matching TRBD1 (5 bases). V was shortened by 5 bases and J by 6 bases, with 16 bases between the two germline ends. The V gene's germline CDR1 is SEHNR and CDR2 FQNEAQ (reference sequence). The CDR3 runs 15 residues. The CDR3 region is CASSLEGPGDEKLFF. CDR3 DNA sequence: TGTGCCAGCAGCCTTGAGGGCCCGGGGGATGAAAAACTGTTTTTT. The entire variable domain, with the rest obtained from reference TRBV7-9 and TRBJ1-4, is as follows: DTGVSQNPRHKITKRGQNVTFRCDPISEHNRLYWYRQTLGQGPEFLTYFQNEAQLEKSRLLSDRFSAERPKGSFSTLEIQRTEQGDSAMYLCASSLEGPGDEKLFFGSGTQLSVL.

The V call is TRBV25-1, the J call TRBJ2-7; possibly TRBD1 for D (6 bases). This CDR3 comprises 14 residues. Trimming took 1 base from V and 4 from J, leaving 11 bases between them. In germline, CDR1 is MGHDK, CDR2 SYGVNS. The CDR3 sequence is CASSESQGIYEQYF. The CDR3 DNA is TGTGCCAGCAGTGAATCCCAGGGGATTTACGAGCAGTACTTC.

This clone was observed a few times. The rearrangement uses TRBV7-8 and TRBJ1-2, with 7 bases matching TRBD1. Germline V gene data show CDR1 as SGHVS and CDR2 as FQNEAQ. This CDR3 spans 15 amino acids. The V gene end was trimmed by 3 bases and the J gene end by 5 bases; junction bases not matched to a gene: 9. Written as DNA, the CDR3 is TGTGCCAGCAGCTTCGAGGGGGCAGGTCCATATGGCTACACCTTC. It translates to CASSFEGAGPYGYTF.

This clone has just a few counts. This CDR3 is also generated by other DNA sequences in the sample. The chain carries TRBV18 and TRBJ1-5, with 12 positions matching TRBD1. Trimming took 3 bases from V and 4 from J; bases not matched to a gene: 4. The germline V gene has CDR1 KGHSH and CDR2 LQKENI. This CDR3 is built from 16 residues. The CDR3 reads CASSPGQGALNQPQHF. The CDR3 DNA sequence: TGTGCCAGCTCACCGGGACAGGGGGCCTTAAATCAGCCCCAGCATTTT.

The chain employs TRBV7-8 and TRBJ2-7, with no clear D. With 6 bases removed from V and 3 bases from J, the gap between germline ends came to 12 bases. The CDR3 is made up of 13 amino acids. Germline CDR1 is SGHVS and CDR2 is FQNEAQ. The CDR3 spells CASRVSPSYEQYF. DNA for the CDR3: TGTGCCAGCAGGGTATCACCGAGCTACGAGCAGTACTTC.

This clone occurred many times. This sequence joins TRBV18 and TRBJ2-7; D is unclear. CDR3 length equals 14 residues. Deletions cut 0 bases from V and 2 bases from J, with 8 bases between. Germline-derived CDR1 and CDR2 are KGHSH and LQKENI. The CDR3 region has the DNA TGTGCCAGCTCACCACCGGCAGGAACCTACGAGCAGTACTTC. Translating gives CASSPPAGTYEQYF.

The chain joins TRBV9 to TRBJ2-5; TRBD1 matches at 9 bases. The trim removed 3 bases at V and 2 bases at J, leaving 5 bases unmatched. This CDR3 region has 15 residues. Looked up from germline, CDR1 is SGDLS and CDR2 is YYNGEE. In DNA, the CDR3 is TGTGCCAGCAGCGCAGGGACAGGGAGACAAGAGACCCAGTACTTC. It translates to CASSAGTGRQETQYF.

This clone came up a few times. The chain uses TRBV6-1 and TRBJ1-5; D call uncertain. V lost 2 bases to trimming and J lost 0 bases, with 11 bases between them. There are 16 residues in the CDR3. Germline V gene data show CDR1 as MNHNS and CDR2 as SASEGT. The CDR3, as DNA: TGTGCCAGCAGTGAAAGTTGGCACTATAGCAATCAGCCCCAGCATTTT. It codes for CASSESWHYSNQPQHF.

Notes on this clone: One junction end does not reproduce the germline sequence, and a read error may be involved. The sample holds other DNA sequences that translate to the same CDR3. This chain joins TRBV7-2 and TRBJ2-1; tentatively, D is TRBD2 (6 bases). The CDR3 sequence is 15 residues long. CDR1 SGHTA and CDR2 FQGNSA come from the germline V gene. The CDR3 DNA sequence: TGTGCCAGCAGTTTAGCAGGGACTTCCTACAATGAGCAGTTCTTC. Protein product: CASSLAGTSYNEQFF.

V and J are TRBV11-2 and TRBJ1-5; D unresolved. The CDR3 consists of 17 residues. Deletions cut 1 base from V and 0 bases from J, with 13 bases between. Germline CDR1 and CDR2: SGHAT and FQNNGV. The CDR3 DNA reads TGTGCCAGCAGCTTAGGGGCCAGACCAAATAGCAATCAGCCCCAGCATTTT. Translation gives CASSLGARPNSNQPQHF.

This clone showed up just a few times. The chain joins TRBV5-4 to TRBJ2-5; perhaps TRBD2 as D (7 bases). Germline V lookup: CDR1 SGHNT, CDR2 YYREEE (reference sequence). V lost 3 bases to trimming and J lost 5 bases, with 11 bases between them. This CDR3 has 13 residues. The CDR3 DNA reads TGTGCCAGCAGCTCGGGGGGCTTGGAGACCCAGTACTTC. Translating it yields CASSSGGLETQYF.

In this sample, this clone turned up many times. The CDR3 nucleotides are TGTGCCTGGAGTGTACTGGTGGATACGCAGTATTTT. It specifies CAWSVLVDTQYF. The rearrangement uses TRBV30 and TRBJ2-3, with D uncertain. V shed 0 bases and J shed 6 bases, with 7 bases lying between them. The germline CDR1 and CDR2 sequences are GTSNPN and SVGIG (reference sequence). There are 12 residues in the CDR3.